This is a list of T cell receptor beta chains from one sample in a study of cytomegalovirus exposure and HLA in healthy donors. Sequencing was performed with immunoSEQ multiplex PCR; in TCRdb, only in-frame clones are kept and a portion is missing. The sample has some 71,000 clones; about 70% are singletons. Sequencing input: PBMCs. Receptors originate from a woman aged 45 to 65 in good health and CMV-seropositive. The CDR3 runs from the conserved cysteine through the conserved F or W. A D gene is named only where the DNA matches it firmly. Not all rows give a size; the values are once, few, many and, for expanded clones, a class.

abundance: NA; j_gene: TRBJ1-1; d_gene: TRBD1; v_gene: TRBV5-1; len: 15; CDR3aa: CASSGSDRAGTEAFF; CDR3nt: TGCGCCAGCAGCGGGTCGGACAGGGCTGGCACTGAAGCTTTCTTT
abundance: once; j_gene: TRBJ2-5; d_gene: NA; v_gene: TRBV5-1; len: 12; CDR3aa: CASSFSSETQYF; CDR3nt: TGCGCCAGCAGCTTTTCTTCTGAGACCCAGTACTTC
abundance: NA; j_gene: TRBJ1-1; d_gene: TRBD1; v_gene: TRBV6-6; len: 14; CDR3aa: CASSVGTEYTEAFF; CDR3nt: TGTGCCAGCAGCGTCGGGACAGAATACACTGAAGCTTTCTTT
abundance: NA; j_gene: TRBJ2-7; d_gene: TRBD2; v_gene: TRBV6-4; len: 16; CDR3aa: CASSLEGSGRIYEQYF; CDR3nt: TGTGCCAGCAGCTTAGAGGGTAGCGGGAGAATCTACGAGCAGTACTTC
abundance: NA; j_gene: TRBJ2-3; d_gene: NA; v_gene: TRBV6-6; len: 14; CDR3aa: CASSYSQDTNTQYF; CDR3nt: TGTGCCAGCAGTTACTCACAGGACACTAATACGCAGTATTTT
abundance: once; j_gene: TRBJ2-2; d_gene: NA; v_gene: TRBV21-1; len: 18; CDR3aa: CASSKVLGLAGTTGELFF; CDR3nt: TGTGCCAGCAGCAAAGTCCTTGGACTAGCGGGGACCACCGGGGAGCTGTTTTTT
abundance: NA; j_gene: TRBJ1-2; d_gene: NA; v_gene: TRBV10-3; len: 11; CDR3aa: CAIGRGDGYTF; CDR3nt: TGTGCCATCGGGCGGGGCGATGGCTACACCTTC
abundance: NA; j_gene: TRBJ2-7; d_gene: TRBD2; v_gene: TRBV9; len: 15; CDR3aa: CASSPRLAGVYEQYF; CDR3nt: TGTGCCAGCAGCCCCCGACTAGCGGGCGTTTACGAGCAGTACTTC
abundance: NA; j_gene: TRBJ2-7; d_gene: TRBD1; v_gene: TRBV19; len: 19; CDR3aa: CASSARDRGRGSLAYEQYF; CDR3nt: TGTGCCAGTAGTGCCCGGGACAGGGGGCGCGGGTCCCTAGCCTACGAGCAGTACTTC
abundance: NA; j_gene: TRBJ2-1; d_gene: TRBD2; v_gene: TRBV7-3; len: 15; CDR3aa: CASSSVAGGNNEQFF; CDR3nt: TGTGCCAGCAGCTCTGTAGCGGGAGGGAATAATGAGCAGTTCTTC
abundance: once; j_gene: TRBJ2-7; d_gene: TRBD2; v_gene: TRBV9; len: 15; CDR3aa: CASSVYSGGSYEQYF; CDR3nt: TGTGCCAGCAGCGTTTACAGCGGGGGATCCTACGAGCAGTACTTC
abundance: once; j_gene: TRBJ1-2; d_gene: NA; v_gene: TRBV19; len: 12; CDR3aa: CATSRELYGYTF; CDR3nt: TGTGCTACAAGTAGGGAGCTCTATGGCTACACCTTC
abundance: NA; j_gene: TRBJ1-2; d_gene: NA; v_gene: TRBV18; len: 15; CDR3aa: CASSPPDNRNYGYTF; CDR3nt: TGTGCCAGCTCACCACCGGACAACCGAAACTATGGCTACACCTTC
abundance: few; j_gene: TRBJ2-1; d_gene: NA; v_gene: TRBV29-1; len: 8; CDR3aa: CSVEYGFF; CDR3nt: TGCAGCGTTGAGTACGGGTTCTTC
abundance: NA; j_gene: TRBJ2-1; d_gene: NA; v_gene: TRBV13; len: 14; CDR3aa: CASSPLGASNEQFF; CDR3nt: TGTGCCAGCAGCCCCCTGGGGGCCTCCAATGAGCAGTTCTTC
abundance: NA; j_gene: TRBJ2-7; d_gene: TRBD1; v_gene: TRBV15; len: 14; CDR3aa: CATSSGTEWYEQYF; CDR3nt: TGTGCCACCAGCAGCGGGACAGAGTGGTACGAGCAGTACTTC
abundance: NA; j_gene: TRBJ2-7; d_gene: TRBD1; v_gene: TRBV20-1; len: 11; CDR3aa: CSADRGGEQYF; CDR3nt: TGCAGTGCTGACAGGGGCGGCGAGCAGTACTTC
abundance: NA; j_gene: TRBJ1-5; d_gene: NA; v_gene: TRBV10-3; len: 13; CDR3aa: CAISESWAGPQHF; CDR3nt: TGTGCCATCAGTGAGTCTTGGGCGGGGCCCCAGCATTTT
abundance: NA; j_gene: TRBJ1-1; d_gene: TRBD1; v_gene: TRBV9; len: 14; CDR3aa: CASSSTGGFTEAFF; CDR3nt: TGTGCCAGCAGCTCTACAGGGGGTTTCACTGAAGCTTTCTTT
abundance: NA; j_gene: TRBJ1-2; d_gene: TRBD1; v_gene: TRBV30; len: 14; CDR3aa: CAWSGGGADYGYTF; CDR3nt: TGTGCCTGGAGTGGAGGGGGCGCCGATTATGGCTACACCTTC
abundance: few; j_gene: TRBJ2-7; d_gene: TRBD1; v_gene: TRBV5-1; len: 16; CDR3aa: CASSLNVGQGAGEQYF; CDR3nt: TGCGCCAGCAGCCTGAATGTGGGACAGGGGGCAGGTGAGCAGTACTTC
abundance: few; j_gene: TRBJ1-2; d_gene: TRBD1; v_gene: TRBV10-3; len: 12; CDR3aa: CAIAGGEGGYTF; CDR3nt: TGTGCCATCGCAGGGGGCGAAGGTGGCTACACCTTC
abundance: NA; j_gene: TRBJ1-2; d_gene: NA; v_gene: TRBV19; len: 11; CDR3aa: CASVDSYGYTF; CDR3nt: TGTGCCAGTGTCGACAGCTATGGCTACACCTTC
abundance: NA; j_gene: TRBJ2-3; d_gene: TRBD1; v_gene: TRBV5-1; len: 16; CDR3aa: CASSFSTGGNTDTQYF; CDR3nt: TGCGCCAGCAGCTTTTCCACAGGGGGCAATACAGATACGCAGTATTTT
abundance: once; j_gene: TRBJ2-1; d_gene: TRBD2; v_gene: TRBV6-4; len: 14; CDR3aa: CASRPSGVYNEQFF; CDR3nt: TGTGCCAGCAGACCTAGCGGGGTCTACAATGAGCAGTTCTTC
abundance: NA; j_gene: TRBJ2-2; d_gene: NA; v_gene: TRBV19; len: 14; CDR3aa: CASSISSGAGELFF; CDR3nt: TGTGCCAGTAGTATCTCGTCGGGGGCCGGGGAGCTGTTTTTT
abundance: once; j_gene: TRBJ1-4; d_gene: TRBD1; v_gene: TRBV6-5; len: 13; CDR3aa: CASSTGQGPKLFF; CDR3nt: TGTGCCAGCAGTACAGGACAGGGTCCAAAACTGTTTTTT
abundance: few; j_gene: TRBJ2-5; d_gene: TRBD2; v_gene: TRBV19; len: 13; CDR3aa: CASSMGGAREQYF; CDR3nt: TGTGCCAGTAGTATGGGAGGGGCGCGGGAGCAGTACTTC
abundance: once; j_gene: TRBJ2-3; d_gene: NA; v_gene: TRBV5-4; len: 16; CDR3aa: CASSLVYGASTDTQYF; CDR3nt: TGTGCCAGCAGCTTGGTTTACGGTGCTAGCACAGATACGCAGTATTTT
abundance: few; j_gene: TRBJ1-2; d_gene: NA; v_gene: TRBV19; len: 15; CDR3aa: CASSPLDYRAGGYTF; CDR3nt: TGTGCCAGTTCTCCACTAGATTACAGGGCCGGTGGCTACACCTTC
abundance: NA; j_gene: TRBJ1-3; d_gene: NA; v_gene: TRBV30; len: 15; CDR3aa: CAWGAGVPSGNTIYF; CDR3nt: TGTGCCTGGGGCGCAGGGGTCCCCTCTGGAAACACCATATATTTT
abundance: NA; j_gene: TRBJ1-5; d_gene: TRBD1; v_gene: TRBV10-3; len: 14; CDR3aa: CAISPTGDNQPQHF; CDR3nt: TGTGCCATCAGTCCGACAGGGGACAATCAGCCCCAGCATTTT
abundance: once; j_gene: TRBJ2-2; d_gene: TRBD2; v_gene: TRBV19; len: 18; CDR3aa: CASSIDLRLAGYTGELFF; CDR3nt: TGTGCCAGTAGTATAGACCTTCGACTAGCGGGATACACCGGGGAGCTGTTTTTT
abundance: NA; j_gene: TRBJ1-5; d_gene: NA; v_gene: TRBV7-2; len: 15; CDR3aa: CASSLLEGGNQPQHF; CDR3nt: TGTGCCAGCAGCTTGTTAGAGGGAGGCAATCAGCCCCAGCATTTT
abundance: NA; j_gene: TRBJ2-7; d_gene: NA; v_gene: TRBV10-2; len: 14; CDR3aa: CAPKRWGVSYEQYF; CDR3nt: TGCGCCCCCAAGAGATGGGGGGTTTCCTACGAGCAGTACTTC
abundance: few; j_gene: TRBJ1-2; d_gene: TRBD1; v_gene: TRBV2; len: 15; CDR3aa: CASSELGQNSYGYTF; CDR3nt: TGTGCCAGCAGTGAGTTGGGACAGAACAGCTATGGCTACACCTTC
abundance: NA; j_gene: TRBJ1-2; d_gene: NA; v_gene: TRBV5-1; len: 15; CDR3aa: CASSRPEVANYGYTF; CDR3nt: TGCGCCAGCAGCCGACCCGAGGTAGCTAACTATGGCTACACCTTC
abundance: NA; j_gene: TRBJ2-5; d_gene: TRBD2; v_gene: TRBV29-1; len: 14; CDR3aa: CSVSGLAGQETQYF; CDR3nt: TGCAGCGTTTCGGGACTAGCGGGTCAAGAGACCCAGTACTTC
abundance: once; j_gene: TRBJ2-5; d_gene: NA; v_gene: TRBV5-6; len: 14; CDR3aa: CASSKWAFQETQYF; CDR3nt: TGTGCCAGCAGCAAGTGGGCTTTCCAAGAGACCCAGTACTTC
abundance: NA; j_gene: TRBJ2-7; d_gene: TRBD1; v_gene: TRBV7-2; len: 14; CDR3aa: CASSPGQLSYEQYF; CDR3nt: TGTGCCAGCAGCCCGGGACAGCTGAGCTACGAGCAGTACTTC
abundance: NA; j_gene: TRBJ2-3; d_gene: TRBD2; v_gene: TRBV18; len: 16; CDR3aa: CASSRLPGLNTDTQYF; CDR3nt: TGTGCCAGCTCACGATTACCGGGACTAAACACAGATACGCAGTATTTT
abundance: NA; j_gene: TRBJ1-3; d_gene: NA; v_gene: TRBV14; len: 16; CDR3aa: CASSQVPGISGNTIYF; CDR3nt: TGTGCCAGCAGCCAAGTGCCAGGAATCTCTGGAAACACCATATATTTT
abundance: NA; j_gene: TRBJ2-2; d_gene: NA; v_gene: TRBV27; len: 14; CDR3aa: CASSFPPGTGELFF; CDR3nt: TGTGCCAGCAGTTTCCCCCCAGGCACCGGGGAGCTGTTTTTT
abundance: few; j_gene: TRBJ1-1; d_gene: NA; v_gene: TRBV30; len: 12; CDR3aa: CAWSKSVRGAFF; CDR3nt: TGTGCCTGGAGTAAATCCGTGCGGGGAGCTTTCTTT
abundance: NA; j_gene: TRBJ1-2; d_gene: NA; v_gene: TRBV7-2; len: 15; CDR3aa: CARGGQPPGNYGYTF; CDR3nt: TGTGCCAGGGGTGGACAGCCCCCTGGGAACTATGGCTACACCTTC
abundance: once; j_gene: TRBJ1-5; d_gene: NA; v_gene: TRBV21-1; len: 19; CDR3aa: CASTPGGTGGPRSNQPQHF; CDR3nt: TGTGCCAGCACACCCGGTGGGACAGGGGGCCCTAGGAGCAATCAGCCCCAGCATTTT
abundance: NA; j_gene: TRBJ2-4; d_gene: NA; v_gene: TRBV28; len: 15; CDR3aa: CASGSWRDRKNIQYF; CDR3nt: TGTGCCAGCGGAAGTTGGCGGGACAGAAAAAACATTCAGTACTTC
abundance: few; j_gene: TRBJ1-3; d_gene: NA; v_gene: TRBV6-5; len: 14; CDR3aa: CASLVSLMSNTIYF; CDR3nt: TGTGCCAGTTTGGTTAGCCTAATGTCGAACACCATATATTTT
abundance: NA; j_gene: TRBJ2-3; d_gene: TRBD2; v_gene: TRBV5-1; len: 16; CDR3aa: CASSLASLAGVDTQYF; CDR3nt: TGCGCCAGCAGCTTGGCATCGCTAGCGGGAGTAGATACGCAGTATTTT
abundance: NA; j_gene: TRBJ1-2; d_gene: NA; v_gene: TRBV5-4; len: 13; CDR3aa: CAVSRAENYGYTF; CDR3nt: TGTGCTGTATCCAGGGCAGAAAACTATGGCTACACCTTC
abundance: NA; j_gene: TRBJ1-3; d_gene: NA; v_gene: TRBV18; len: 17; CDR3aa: CASSPNSLRFSGNTIYF; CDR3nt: TGTGCCAGCTCACCGAACAGCCTTCGATTCTCTGGAAACACCATATATTTT
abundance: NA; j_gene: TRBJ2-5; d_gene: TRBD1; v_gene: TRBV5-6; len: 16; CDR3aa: CASSLGNRGQGETQYF; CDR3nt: TGTGCCAGCAGCTTAGGTAACAGGGGGCAGGGCGAGACCCAGTACTTC
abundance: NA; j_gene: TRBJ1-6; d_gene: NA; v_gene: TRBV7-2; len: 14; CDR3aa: CASSPLDSTSPLHF; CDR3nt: TGTGCCAGCAGCCCCTTAGACAGCACATCACCCCTCCACTTT
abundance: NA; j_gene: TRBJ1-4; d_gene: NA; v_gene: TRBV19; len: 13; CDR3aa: CASKGQGFEKLFF; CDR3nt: TGTGCCAGTAAAGGGCAGGGATTCGAAAAACTGTTTTTT
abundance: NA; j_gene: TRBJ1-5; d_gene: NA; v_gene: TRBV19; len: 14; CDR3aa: CASQAAGVYQPQHF; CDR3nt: TGTGCCAGCCAAGCGGCAGGGGTTTACCAGCCCCAGCATTTT
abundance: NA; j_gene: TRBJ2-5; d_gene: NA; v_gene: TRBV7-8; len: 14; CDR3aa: CASSRGAGQETQYF; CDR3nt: TGTGCCAGCAGCCGGGGGGCGGGCCAAGAGACCCAGTACTTC
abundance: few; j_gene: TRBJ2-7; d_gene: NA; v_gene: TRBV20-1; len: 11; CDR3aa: CSAIRGGEQYF; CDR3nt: TGCAGTGCTATCCGGGGAGGCGAGCAGTACTTC
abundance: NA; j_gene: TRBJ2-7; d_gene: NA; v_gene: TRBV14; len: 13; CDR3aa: CASSIDISYEQYF; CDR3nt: TGTGCCAGCAGCATCGACATCTCCTACGAGCAGTACTTC
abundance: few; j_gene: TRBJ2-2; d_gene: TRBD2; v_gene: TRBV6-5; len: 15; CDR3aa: CASSSTSRNTGELFF; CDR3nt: TGTGCCAGCAGTTCGACTAGCCGGAACACCGGGGAGCTGTTTTTT
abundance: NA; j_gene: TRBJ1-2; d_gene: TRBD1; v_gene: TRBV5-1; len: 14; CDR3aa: CASSPDRGAYGYTF; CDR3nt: TGCGCCAGCAGCCCGGACAGGGGTGCCTATGGCTACACCTTC